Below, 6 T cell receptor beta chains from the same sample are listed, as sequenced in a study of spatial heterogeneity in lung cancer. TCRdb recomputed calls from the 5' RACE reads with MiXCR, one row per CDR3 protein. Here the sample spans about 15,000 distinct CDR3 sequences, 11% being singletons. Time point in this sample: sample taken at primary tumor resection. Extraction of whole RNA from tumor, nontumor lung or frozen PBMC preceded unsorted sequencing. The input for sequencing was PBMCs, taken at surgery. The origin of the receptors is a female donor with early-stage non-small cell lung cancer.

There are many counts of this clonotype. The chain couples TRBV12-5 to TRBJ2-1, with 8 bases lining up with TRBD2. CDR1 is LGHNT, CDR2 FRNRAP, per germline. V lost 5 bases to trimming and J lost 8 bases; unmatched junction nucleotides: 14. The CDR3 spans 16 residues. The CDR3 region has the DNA TGTGCTAGTGGTCCCAAGCGGGGGTCAGGTCGCGATGAGCAGTTCTTC. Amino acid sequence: CASGPKRGSGRDEQFF. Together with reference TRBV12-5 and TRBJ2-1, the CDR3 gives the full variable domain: DARVTQTPRHKVTEMGQEVTMRCQPILGHNTVFWYRQTMMQGLELLAYFRNRAPLDDSGMPKDRFSAEMPDATLATLKIQPSEPRDSAVYFCASGPKRGSGRDEQFFGPGTRLTVL.

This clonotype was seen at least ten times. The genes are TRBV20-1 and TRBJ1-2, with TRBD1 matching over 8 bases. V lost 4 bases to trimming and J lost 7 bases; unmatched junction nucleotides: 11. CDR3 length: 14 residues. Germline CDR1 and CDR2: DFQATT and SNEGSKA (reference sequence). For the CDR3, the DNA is TGCAGTGCTACCAATCGGCAGGGGGCGCTTGGCTACACCTTC. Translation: CSATNRQGALGYTF.

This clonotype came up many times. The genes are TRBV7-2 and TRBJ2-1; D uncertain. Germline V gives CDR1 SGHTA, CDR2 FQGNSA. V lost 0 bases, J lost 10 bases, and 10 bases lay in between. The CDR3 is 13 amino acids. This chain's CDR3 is CASSLAQASEQFF. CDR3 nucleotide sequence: TGTGCCAGCAGCTTAGCTCAGGCTTCCGAGCAGTTCTTC.

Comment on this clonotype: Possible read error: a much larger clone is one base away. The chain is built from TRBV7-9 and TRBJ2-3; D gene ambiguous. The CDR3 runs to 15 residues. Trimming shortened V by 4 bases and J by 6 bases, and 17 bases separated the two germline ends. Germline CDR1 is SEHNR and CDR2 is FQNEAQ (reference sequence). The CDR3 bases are TGTGCCAGCAGCTCACCCACGGGCCCTCGGGATACGCAGTATTTT. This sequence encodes CASSSPTGPRDTQYF.

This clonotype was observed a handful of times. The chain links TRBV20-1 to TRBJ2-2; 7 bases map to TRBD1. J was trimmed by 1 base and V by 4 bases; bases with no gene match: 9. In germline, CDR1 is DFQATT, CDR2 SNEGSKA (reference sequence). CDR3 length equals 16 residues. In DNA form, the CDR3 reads TGCAGTGCTATCATTCTGGGGACAGAGAACACCGGGGAGCTGTTTTTT. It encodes CSAIILGTENTGELFF.

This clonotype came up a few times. The DNA for the CDR3 is TGCAGCGTTGAAGATGCCGGGACACCGGCTTATGAAAAACTGTTTTTT. The encoded protein is CSVEDAGTPAYEKLFF. The rearrangement joins TRBV29-1 to TRBJ1-4; D is possibly TRBD1 (6 bases). The germline gives CDR1 SQVTM, CDR2 ANQGSEA. Trimming cost V 0 bases and J 6 bases, with 17 bases left between them. The CDR3 sequence is 16 residues long.